This T cell receptor beta chain was profiled in a study of CD8 T cells in ankylosing spondylitis. Whole-study results and caveats: Apparently characteristic of ankylosing spondylitis blood was a TCR beta motif (about 8 highly homologous variants).

Each CDR3 protein gets one entry after TCRdb re-called the 5' RACE reads with MiXCR. The table lists 500,000 to 650,000 distinct CDR3 sequences, over 4% of them singletons. This clonotype was counted at least ten times. As yet, its antigen is unknown. Sequenced input: blood, either unsorted or a sorted T cell fraction (not recorded which). The source of this sequence is a male donor with ankylosing spondylitis.

The CDR3 sequence is CATQGLAGVFGAKNIQYF. In DNA form, the CDR3 reads TGTGCCACCCAGGGACTAGCGGGAGTGTTTGGGGCCAAAAACATTCAGTACTTC. The chain employs TRBV24-1 and TRBJ2-4; 14 bases line up with TRBD2. Germline CDR1 reads KGHDR; CDR2 reads SFDVKD. The CDR3 is 18 residues long. Trimming took 9 bases from V and 1 from J; bases not matched to a gene: 10.